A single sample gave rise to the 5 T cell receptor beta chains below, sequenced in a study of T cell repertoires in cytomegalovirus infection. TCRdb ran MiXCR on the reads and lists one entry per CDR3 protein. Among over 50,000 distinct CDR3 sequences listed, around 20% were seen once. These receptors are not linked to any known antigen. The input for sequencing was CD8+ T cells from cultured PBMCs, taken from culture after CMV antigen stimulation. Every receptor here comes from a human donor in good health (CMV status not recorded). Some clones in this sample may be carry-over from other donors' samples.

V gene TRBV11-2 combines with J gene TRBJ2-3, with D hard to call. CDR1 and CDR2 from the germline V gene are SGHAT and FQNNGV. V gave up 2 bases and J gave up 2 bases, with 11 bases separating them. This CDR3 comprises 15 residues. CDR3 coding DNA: TGTGCCAGCAGCTTATCGGTCAGGACCACAGATACGCAGTATTTT. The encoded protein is CASSLSVRTTDTQYF.

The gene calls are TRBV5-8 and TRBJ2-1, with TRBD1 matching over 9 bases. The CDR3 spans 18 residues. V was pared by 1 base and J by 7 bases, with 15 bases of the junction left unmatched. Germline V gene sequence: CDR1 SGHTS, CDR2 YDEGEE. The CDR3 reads CASSLLIGHRGRVNEQFF. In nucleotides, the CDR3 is TGTGCCAGCAGCTTGTTAATCGGTCACAGGGGGCGTGTGAATGAGCAGTTCTTC.

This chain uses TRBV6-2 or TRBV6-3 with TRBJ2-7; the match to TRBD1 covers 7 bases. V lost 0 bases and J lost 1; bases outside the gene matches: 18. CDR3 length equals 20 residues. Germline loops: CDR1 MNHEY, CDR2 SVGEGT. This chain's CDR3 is CASSYSSVPPGTANSYEQYF. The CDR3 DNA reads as TGTGCCAGCAGTTACTCGTCGGTCCCACCCGGGACAGCGAATTCCTACGAGCAGTACTTC.

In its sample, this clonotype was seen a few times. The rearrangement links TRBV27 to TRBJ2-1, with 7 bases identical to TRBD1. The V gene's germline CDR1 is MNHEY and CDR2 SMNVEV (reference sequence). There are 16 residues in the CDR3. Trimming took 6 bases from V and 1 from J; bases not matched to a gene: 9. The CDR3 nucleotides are TGTGCCAGCAGCCAGGGGGACGGAATTTCCTACAATGAGCAGTTCTTC. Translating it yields CASSQGDGISYNEQFF.

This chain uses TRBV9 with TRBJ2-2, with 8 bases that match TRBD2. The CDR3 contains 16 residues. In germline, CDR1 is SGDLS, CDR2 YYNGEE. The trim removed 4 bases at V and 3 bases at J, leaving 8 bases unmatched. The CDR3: CASSPRAGGDTGELFF. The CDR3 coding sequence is TGTGCCAGCAGCCCCAGGGCGGGGGGTGACACCGGGGAGCTGTTTTTT.